This T cell receptor (beta chain) was captured in a study of T-cell reconstitution after alpha-beta-depleted transplantation in children. This clonotype has just a few counts. Unique molecular identifiers were incorporated during preparation of the TCRbeta library. TCRdb re-called the PCR reads through MiXCR, storing one row per CDR3 protein. The profile covers just under 550,000 distinct CDR3 sequences, with around 18% appearing a single time and 3.3% taken by the ten largest. CDR1 is DFQATT and CDR2 is SNEGSKA in the germline V gene (reference sequence). The J segment lost 4 bases and the V segment lost 5 bases, leaving 6 bases of the junction unmatched. The CDR3 runs 13 residues.

This receptor was taken from a human donor who donated a stem cell graft to a child with acute lymphoblastic leukemia. Here the sequenced sample was PBMCs from the stem cell graft donor, taken from the stem cell graft. This chain uses TRBV20-1 with TRBJ2-7; 9 bases are shared with TRBD1. The CDR3 reads CSAEQGARYEQYF. The CDR3 coding sequence is TGCAGTGCTGAACAGGGGGCGCGGTACGAGCAGTACTTC.